A single sample gave rise to the 11 T cell receptor beta chains below, sequenced in a study of regulatory T cells in long-lasting Graves disease. Time point defined: persistent/refractory GD, antithyroid drugs over 5 years with positive TRAb. The TCR library was made from RNA that had been extracted from PBMCs in TRIzol. Arm-PCR of CDR3 regions and iRepertoire HTBI primers were used to build TCR beta libraries. TCRdb reprocessed the multiplex PCR reads via MiXCR and lists one record per CDR3 protein. The repertoire has approximately 360,000 distinct CDR3 sequences, more than 20% of them found once; the top ten carry under 35%. Sequencing used peripheral blood mononuclear cells (PBMCs), obtained when the disease was refractory, from a patient treated with antithyroid drugs. The receptors originated from a woman aged 35 to 49 with Graves disease.

There are many counts of this clonotype. The chain joins TRBV10-3 to TRBJ2-5; 8 bases agree with TRBD1. The CDR3 covers 16 residues. The trim removed 4 bases at V and 1 base at J, leaving 8 bases unmatched. Germline V lookup: CDR1 ENHRY, CDR2 SYGVKD. The CDR3 region has the DNA TGTGCCATCAGTGGGACAGGGAGTGGGGCCCAAGAGACCCAGTACTTC. Amino acids: CAISGTGSGAQETQYF.

There are many counts of this clonotype. The chain couples TRBV6-5 to TRBJ1-6, with 11 bases lining up with TRBD1. The CDR3 contains 17 residues. Trimming at V came to 8 bases and at J to 3 bases, leaving 9 bases not matched to a gene. The V gene's germline CDR1 is MNHEY and CDR2 SVGAGI. The CDR3 sequence: CASRSTGTGGYNSPLHF. CDR3 DNA sequence: TGTGCCAGCCGTTCGACCGGGACAGGGGGCTATAATTCACCCCTCCACTTT.

This clonotype was counted ten times or more. The chain is built from TRBV29-1 and TRBJ2-7; 13 bases match TRBD2. Trimming at V came to 5 bases and at J to 7 bases, leaving 8 bases not matched to a gene. The germline gives CDR1 SQVTM, CDR2 ANQGSEA. The CDR3 length is 14 residues. As DNA, the CDR3 is TGCAGCGTTAACAGACTAGCGGGAGGAACTGAGCAGTACTTC. It yields the protein CSVNRLAGGTEQYF.

The chain combines TRBV2 with TRBJ2-3, with 7 positions matching TRBD2. With V trimmed by 4 bases and J by 5 bases, 9 bases remained unmatched. Germline V gene lookup returns CDR1 SNHLY and CDR2 FYNNEI. The CDR3 is 15 residues long. The CDR3 nucleotides are TGTGCCAGCAGTGGCTGGGAGGGCCATATAGATACGCAGTATTTT. As protein: CASSGWEGHIDTQYF.

There are a few counts of this clonotype. This may come from a read error, since a much larger clone is one base off. V and J are TRBV28 and TRBJ2-7; D perhaps matches TRBD1 (5 bases). V lost 3 bases, J lost 3 bases, and 9 bases lay in between. This CDR3 comprises 13 residues. The V gene's germline CDR1 is MDHEN and CDR2 SYDVKM. Written as DNA, the CDR3 is TGTGCCAGCAGTTTGCACAGGAACTACGAGCAGTACTTC. Amino acids: CASSLHRNYEQYF.

This clonotype turned up a few times. This sequence joins TRBV7-9 and TRBJ2-6; D is unresolved. This CDR3 comprises 16 residues. V lost 2 bases, J lost 0 bases, and 8 bases lay in between. CDR1 and CDR2 (germline): SEHNR, FQNEAQ (reference sequence). In DNA, the CDR3 is TGTGCCAGCAGCTTAAGTGGGGTCTCTGGGGCCAACGTCCTGACTTTC. Translating gives CASSLSGVSGANVLTF. The complete variable domain, with remaining parts taken from reference TRBV7-9 and TRBJ2-6, reads DTGVSQNPRHKITKRGQNVTFRCDPISEHNRLYWYRQTLGQGPEFLTYFQNEAQLEKSRLLSDRFSAERPKGSFSTLEIQRTEQGDSAMYLCASSLSGVSGANVLTFGAGSRLTVL.

This clonotype occurred many times. The chain combines TRBV15 with TRBJ2-2; TRBD1 aligns across 8 bases. Germline CDR1 reads LNHNV; CDR2 reads YYDKDF (reference sequence). The CDR3 contains 18 residues. V shed 1 base, J shed 2 bases, and the junction held 9 bases outside the gene matches. CDR3: CATSRVRGTGFNTGELFF. CDR3 bases: TGTGCCACCAGCAGAGTAAGGGGGACAGGATTCAACACCGGGGAGCTGTTTTTT.

The CDR3 DNA reads as TGCGCCAGCAGCAAAGCTGCGCCATCGAACACCGGGGAGCTGTTTTTT. As protein: CASSKAAPSNTGELFF. V is TRBV4-1 and J is TRBJ2-2, with no clear D. The CDR3 is 16 amino acids. Germline-derived CDR1 and CDR2 are MGHRA and YSYEKL. Deletions cut 5 bases from V and 0 bases from J, with 13 bases between.

This clonotype came up a few times. The chain couples TRBV9 to TRBJ2-7, with 7 bases that match TRBD1. The junction had 7 bases not matched to a gene; V was cut back by 5 bases and J by 5 bases. The CDR3 has 13 amino acids. The germline V gene encodes CDR1 SGDLS and CDR2 YYNGEE. The CDR3 is CASSSTTGDEQYF. The CDR3 nucleotides are TGTGCCAGCAGTTCCACCACAGGGGACGAGCAGTACTTC. The full variable domain, in which reference TRBV9 and TRBJ2-7 provide the parts outside the CDR3, is DSGVTQTPKHLITATGQRVTLRCSPRSGDLSVYWYQQSLDQGLQFLIQYYNGEERAKGNILERFSAQQFPDLHSELNLSSLELGDSALYFCASSSTTGDEQYFGPGTRLTVT.

This clonotype was counted only a few times. The chain combines TRBV7-9 with TRBJ2-7; D not certain. CDR3 length: 14 amino acids. CDR1 SEHNR and CDR2 FQNEAQ come from the germline V gene (reference sequence). V was cut by 3 bases and J by 6 bases, with 15 bases left in between. The CDR3 region is CASSLSNLGGEQYF. CDR3 nucleotides: TGTGCCAGCAGCTTGAGTAACCTGGGCGGCGAGCAGTACTTC.

This clonotype showed up many times. The chain carries TRBV20-1 and TRBJ1-4; D is undetermined. This CDR3 has 16 amino acids. CDR1 DFQATT and CDR2 SNEGSKA come from the germline V gene (reference sequence). V was cut by 3 bases and J by 0 bases, with 14 bases left in between. CDR3 DNA: TGCAGTGCTAGTTGGTCCGGACGTTCAACTAATGAAAAACTGTTTTTT. Amino acid sequence: CSASWSGRSTNEKLFF.